The 15 T cell receptor beta chains below were found in one sample sequenced in a study of post-analysis software for immune sequencing data (dated by TCRdb to the mid-2010s). Library preparation used PCR. TCRdb lists the instrument as Illumina HiSeq 2500. To reduce PCR and sequencing biases, unique molecular identifiers were incorporated into the TCR beta cDNA libraries. TCRdb reran the public reads through fastp at Q25 and MiXCR, keeping productive beta chains. Rows with one shared CDR3 protein collapse into an entry with the most common genes and DNA. Present in this sample are 170,000 or so distinct CDR3 sequences, around 28% of which were seen just once. The ten largest clones take up roughly 1.6% of the sample. Findings and caveats that apply to the study as a whole: Patients showed significantly higher frequencies than controls for five TRBV segments, among them TRBV5-6, TRBV5-1 and TRBV20-1.

Which antigens these TCRs recognize remains unknown. The material sequenced was blood. The receptors stem from a girl under 18 with multiple sclerosis.

This clonotype was observed at least ten times. CDR3 nucleotides: TGTGCCAGCAGTCCCCCCCAGGGGGGTTGGCAAGAGACCCAGTACTTC. Translated: CASSPPQGGWQETQYF. The chain links TRBV12-3 or TRBV12-4 to TRBJ2-5; tentatively, D is TRBD1 (7 bases). Trimming pared 5 bases from V and 2 bases from J, leaving 18 bases between. The CDR3 has 16 amino acids.

As for this clonotype: A much larger clone lies a single base off, so this may be a read error. The V and J genes are TRBV29-1 and TRBJ2-5; D is ambiguous. Germline V CDR1 and CDR2: SQVTM, ANQGSEA. The CDR3 runs to 13 residues. Trimming cost V 3 bases and J 11 bases, with 19 bases left between them. This chain's CDR3 is CSVEFVTQNEQYF. DNA of the CDR3: TGCAGCGTTGAGTTTGTGACACAAAATGAGCAGTACTTC. Filled out from reference TRBV29-1 and TRBJ2-5, the complete variable domain reads SAVISQKPSRDICQRGTSLTIQCQVDSQVTMMFWYRQQPGQSLTLIATANQGSEATYESGFVIDKFPISRPNLTFSTLTVSNMSPEDSSIYLCSVEFVTQNEQYFGPGTRLLVL.

In this sample, this clonotype turned up many times. V is TRBV15 and J is TRBJ2-1, with D possibly matching TRBD2 (6 bases). Looked up from germline, CDR1 is LNHNV and CDR2 is YYDKDF (reference sequence). V was shortened by 5 bases and J by 15 bases, with 17 bases between the two germline ends. The CDR3 sequence is 12 residues long. The CDR3 nucleotides are TGTGCCACCAGCCCTGAGGGACTCGTCGGGTTCTTC. This codes for CATSPEGLVGFF.

Only a few counts were recorded for this clonotype. The chain uses TRBV9 and TRBJ2-1; the match to TRBD2 covers 8 bases. J gave up 1 base and V 4 bases, and 4 bases lay outside the gene matches. The CDR3 covers 15 residues. Germline V gene lookup returns CDR1 SGDLS and CDR2 YYNGEE. The CDR3 bases are TGTGCCAGCAGCATAACTAGCGGTTCCTACAATGAGCAGTTCTTC. It is translated as CASSITSGSYNEQFF.

The gene calls are TRBV7-9 and TRBJ1-6; no clear D. The CDR3 extends over 12 amino acids. The germline V gene has CDR1 SEHNR and CDR2 FQNEAQ (reference sequence). Trimming left V 5 bases short and J 12 bases short, with 11 bases between. CDR3 nucleotide sequence: TGTGCCAGCAGCCCGGGTAAAGGACCCCTCCACTTT. Translated, it gives CASSPGKGPLHF.

This clonotype has a count of ten or more. The chain recombines TRBV10-2 with TRBJ1-6; D perhaps matches TRBD1 (6 bases). The germline V gene encodes CDR1 WSHSY and CDR2 SAAADI. Trimming removed 3 bases from V and 5 bases from J, with 8 bases in between. The CDR3 is 14 residues long. CDR3 sequence (DNA): TGCGCCAGCAGTGATCAGGGGAATAATTCACCCCTCCACTTT. This translates into CASSDQGNNSPLHF.

The chain carries TRBV3-1 and TRBJ2-1, with 9 positions matching TRBD2. Trimming cost V 1 base and J 4 bases; bases outside gene matches: 2. The germline gives CDR1 LGHDT, CDR2 YNNKEL (reference sequence). The CDR3 runs 15 residues. The CDR3 here is CASSQGTSEYNEQFF. In nucleotides, the CDR3 is TGTGCCAGCAGCCAAGGGACTAGCGAATACAATGAGCAGTTCTTC.

This clonotype was recorded at least ten times. This rearrangement joins TRBV4-1 to TRBJ2-6; no reliable D call. V lost 0 bases to trimming and J lost 0 bases, with 12 bases between them. Per the germline V gene, CDR1 is MGHRA and CDR2 is YSYEKL. The CDR3 has 18 residues. The CDR3 DNA follows: TGCGCCAGCAGCCAAGAGGGGAATGGTGTCTCTGGGGCCAACGTCCTGACTTTC. Amino acids: CASSQEGNGVSGANVLTF.

This clonotype has only one observation. A much larger clone is a single base away; this may be a read error. The rearrangement links TRBV6-5 to TRBJ2-1; D gene unclear. Germline CDR1 is MNHEY and CDR2 is SVGAGI. V lost 6 bases and J lost 7, with 13 bases in between. CDR3 size: 13 residues. The CDR3 sequence is CASRTATINEQFF. The CDR3 nucleotides are TGTGCCAGCAGAACTGCTACTATAAATGAGCAGTTCTTC.

Note on this clonotype: Given a much more abundant clone one base away, this may be a read error. This chain joins TRBV7-6 and TRBJ2-7, with D tentatively TRBD1 (5 bases). Trimming stripped 4 bases from V and 5 bases from J, with 15 bases between. Per the germline V gene, CDR1 is SGHVS and CDR2 is FNYEAQ. There are 14 residues in the CDR3. CDR3 sequence reads: CASSSRVRAHEQYF. CDR3 bases: TGTGCCAGCAGCTCCCGAGTCAGGGCCCACGAGCAGTACTTC. Supplemented by reference TRBV7-6 and TRBJ2-7, the full variable domain reads GAGVSQSPRYKVTKRGQDVALRCDPISGHVSLYWYRQALGQGPEFLTYFNYEAQQDKSGLPNDRFSAERPEGSISTLTIQRTEQRDSAMYRCASSSRVRAHEQYFGPGTRLTVT.

This clonotype was picked up a small number of times. With a much larger clone just one base away, this may be a read error. The V gene is TRBV29-1, the J gene TRBJ2-1; D possibly corresponds to TRBD1 (5 bases). Near its end, the DNA agrees better with TRBJ2-7, so the J call may be wrong. Germline CDR1 SQVTM, CDR2 ANQGSEA. The CDR3 is made up of 12 amino acids. The CDR3 loop is CSVRPLDNEQYF. CDR3 in DNA: TGCAGCGTTCGACCTCTGGACAATGAGCAGTACTTC.

The chain employs TRBV6-6 and TRBJ1-5, with D tentatively TRBD1 (6 bases). V shed 2 bases and J shed 6 bases, with 20 bases lying between them. The germline CDR1 and CDR2 sequences are MNHNY and SVGAGI (reference sequence). The CDR3 covers 17 residues. This chain's CDR3 is CASSYPARGIGGQPQHF. CDR3 coding DNA: TGTGCCAGCAGTTACCCCGCGAGGGGGATAGGTGGTCAGCCCCAGCATTTT.

This clonotype has at least ten counts. One end of the junction is discordant with germline, which a read error may explain. This rearrangement joins TRBV7-9 to TRBJ2-3, with 12 bases aligning to TRBD2. The CDR3 extends over 17 amino acids. CDR1 and CDR2 (germline): SEHNR, FQNEAQ (reference sequence). CDR3 DNA sequence: TGTGCCAGCAGCTTAGCGACTAGCGGGAGCTCCACAAATACGCAGTATTTT. Its translation is CASSLATSGSSTNTQYF.

In its sample, this clonotype was seen many times. V usage is TRBV6-4 and J usage is TRBJ1-5; 9 bases align to TRBD1. The CDR3 length is 14 residues. CDR1 and CDR2 from the germline V gene are MRHNA and SNTAGT. V was clipped by 4 bases and J by 4 bases; unmatched bases: 2. CDR3 in amino acids: CASSGDRGNQPQHF. For the CDR3, the DNA is TGTGCCAGCAGTGGCGACAGGGGGAATCAGCCCCAGCATTTT.

This sequence joins TRBV20-1 and TRBJ2-5, with D possibly TRBD2 on 5 matching bases. This CDR3 has 12 amino acids. Germline V gene lookup returns CDR1 DFQATT and CDR2 SNEGSKA (reference sequence). V gave up 6 bases and J gave up 11 bases, with 19 bases separating them. The CDR3 loop is CSAPPGVGGQYF. The CDR3 DNA reads TGCAGTGCACCACCCGGAGTAGGCGGGCAGTACTTC.